The present T cell receptor beta chain was sequenced within a study of response to subunit inactivated influenza vaccine. Study-wide results and limits: The authors proposed limited new T cell recruitment per seasonal influenza vaccination.

The CDR3 totals 15 residues. V dropped 1 base and J dropped 0 bases, with 10 bases sitting between them. The V gene's germline CDR1 is MDHEN and CDR2 SYDVKM. On this clonotype itself: Its target is not known.

TCRdb re-derived calls from the RT-PCR reads in MiXCR, one entry per CDR3 protein. The data show about 500,000 distinct CDR3 sequences, about 15% seen once. The source material was CD4+ T cells sorted from PBMCs, sampled around 25 months after vaccination. J is TRBJ2-7 and V is TRBV28, with D hard to call. The clonotype comes from a man aged 45 to 75 who received an inactivated influenza vaccine. The CDR3 sequence: CASSLLDWSSYEQYF. CDR3 nucleotide sequence: TGTGCCAGCAGTTTATTAGATTGGAGCTCCTACGAGCAGTACTTC.